These 9 T cell receptor beta chains share one sample of origin, sequenced in a study of graft-versus-host responses after intestinal transplantation. Measured with immunoSEQ multiplex PCR; TCRdb has only the in-frame clones, and not every one. The sample holds 40,000 or so clones, about nine tenths seen once. Sequencing was performed on PBMCs, taken less than 280 days after transplant. The receptors here all came from a human patient who received an intestinal transplant, so some T cells may come from the graft donor.

The chain recombines TRBV7-9 with TRBJ2-7; D perhaps matches TRBD1 (6 bases). Germline assignment: CDR1 SEHNR and CDR2 FQNEAQ (reference sequence). This CDR3 region has 15 residues. V dropped 4 bases and J dropped 2 bases, with 15 bases sitting between them. The CDR3 DNA follows: TGTGCCAGCAGCTACATGGGGACATATACCTACGAGCAGTACTTC. Protein: CASSYMGTYTYEQYF.

The chain links TRBV4-3 to TRBJ2-1, with a weak D call TRBD2 (5 bases). Germline CDR1 reads LGHNA; CDR2 reads YSLEER. This CDR3 spans 12 amino acids. V lost 4 bases and J lost 8, with 9 bases in between. DNA of the CDR3: TGCGCCAGCAGCCCTGGGGAGTATGAGCAGTTCTTC. It codes for CASSPGEYEQFF.

Notes on this clone: Sequence at one end of the junction differs from germline and may be a read error. The chain carries TRBV4-1 and TRBJ2-2; maybe TRBD2 (5 bases). The CDR3 runs 15 residues. The germline V gene encodes CDR1 MGHRA and CDR2 YSYEKL. CDR3 bases: TGCGCCAGCAGCCAAATTGGGTGGAGGACCGGGAAGCTGTTTTTT. Its protein product is CASSQIGWRTGKLFF.

The rearrangement joins TRBV7-6 to TRBJ2-1; 11 bases map to TRBD2. V shed 4 bases, J shed 9 bases, and the junction held 8 bases outside the gene matches. The CDR3 extends over 15 amino acids. Germline lookup yields CDR1 SGHVS and CDR2 FNYEAQ. In nucleotides, the CDR3 is TGTGCCAGCAGCTCCATAGCGGGGGGGCTCGTTGAGCAGTTCTTC. Translating gives CASSSIAGGLVEQFF.

This clone is medium-sized within its sample. This chain links TRBV5-6 with TRBJ1-2, with D possibly TRBD1 on 5 matching bases. CDR1 and CDR2 (germline): SGHDT, YYEEEE. The CDR3 is 14 amino acids. V was shortened by 0 bases and J by 7 bases, with 13 bases between the two germline ends. Here the CDR3 reads CASSLGSGAGGYTF. The CDR3 nucleotides read TGTGCCAGCAGCTTGGGCTCTGGGGCAGGTGGCTACACCTTC. Filled out from reference TRBV5-6 and TRBJ1-2, the complete variable domain reads DAGVTQSPTHLIKTRGQQVTLRCSPKSGHDTVSWYQQALGQGPQFIFQYYEEEERQRGNFPDRFSGHQFPNYSSELNVNALLLGDSALYLCASSLGSGAGGYTFGSGTRLTVV.

The V and J genes are TRBV13 and TRBJ2-1; 7 bases fit TRBD2. Germline V lookup: CDR1 PRHDT, CDR2 FYEKMQ (reference sequence). This CDR3 spans 15 amino acids. The J segment lost 4 bases and the V segment lost 3 bases, leaving 6 bases of the junction unmatched. CDR3: CASSLGREKYNEQFF. Here the CDR3 DNA reads TGTGCCAGCAGCTTGGGGCGGGAGAAGTACAATGAGCAGTTCTTC. The full variable domain, completed using reference TRBV13 and TRBJ2-1, is AAGVIQSPRHLIKEKRETATLKCYPIPRHDTVYWYQQGPGQDPQFLISFYEKMQSDKGSIPDRFSAQQFSDYHSELNMSSLELGDSALYFCASSLGREKYNEQFFGPGTRLTVL.

The chain recombines TRBV6-5 with TRBJ2-2; D gene unclear. Germline CDR1 and CDR2: MNHEY and SVGAGI. The CDR3 is made up of 14 amino acids. V was trimmed by 4 bases and J by 4 bases, leaving 10 bases between them. CDR3 sequence (DNA): TGTGCCAGCAGTTCCGGTAGGCCCACCGGGGAGCTGTTTTTT. Translated: CASSSGRPTGELFF.

This chain joins TRBV29-1 and TRBJ2-6; D unclear. Looked up from germline, CDR1 is SQVTM and CDR2 is ANQGSEA. V was clipped by 4 bases and J by 0 bases, with 7 bases between them. The CDR3 runs to 14 residues. CDR3 in DNA: TGCAGCGTTGTATTGGGCTCTGGGGCCAACGTCCTGACTTTC. Amino acids: CSVVLGSGANVLTF.

This chain uses TRBV4-2 with TRBJ1-5; 12 bases map to TRBD1. Germline V gene sequence: CDR1 LGHNA, CDR2 YNFKEQ. The CDR3 runs to 17 residues. The V and J ends lost 3 bases and 7 bases, in that order; junction bases with no gene match: 10. CDR3 nucleotides: TGTGCCAGCAGCCAGATGGGACAGGGGGCCGGGGGGCAGCCCCAGCATTTT. Amino acids: CASSQMGQGAGGQPQHF.